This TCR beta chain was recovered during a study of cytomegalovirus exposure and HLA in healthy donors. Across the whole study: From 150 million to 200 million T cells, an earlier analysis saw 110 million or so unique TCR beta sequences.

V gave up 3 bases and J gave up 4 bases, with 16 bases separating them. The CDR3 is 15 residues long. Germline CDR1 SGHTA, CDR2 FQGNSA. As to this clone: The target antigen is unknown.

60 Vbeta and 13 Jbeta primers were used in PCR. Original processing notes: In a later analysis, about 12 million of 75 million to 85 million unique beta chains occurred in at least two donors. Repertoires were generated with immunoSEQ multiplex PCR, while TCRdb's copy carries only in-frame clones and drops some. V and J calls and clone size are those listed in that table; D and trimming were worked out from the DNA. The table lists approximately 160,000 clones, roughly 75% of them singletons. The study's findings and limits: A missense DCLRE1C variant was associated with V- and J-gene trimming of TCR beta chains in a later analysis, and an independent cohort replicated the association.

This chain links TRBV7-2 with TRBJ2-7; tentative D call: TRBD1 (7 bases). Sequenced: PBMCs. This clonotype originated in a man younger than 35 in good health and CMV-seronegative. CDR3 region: CASSFKRQGGYEQYF. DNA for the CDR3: TGTGCCAGCAGCTTCAAAAGACAGGGAGGTTACGAGCAGTACTTC.